The present entry profiles one TCR beta chain with its context. This sample was included in a study of T cells after yellow fever vaccination. One entry per CDR3 protein results from TCRdb running MiXCR on the 5' RACE reads. This table holds 500,000 to 650,000 distinct CDR3 sequences, 10% to 15% found once. This CDR3 has 15 amino acids. V lost 1 base, J lost 2 bases, and 3 bases stayed unmatched. CDR1 and CDR2 from the germline V gene are SGHAT and FQDESV (reference sequence). The genes are TRBV11-1 and TRBJ2-7; 9 nucleotides align to TRBD1. The receptor was derived from a man between 25 and 39 years old who received the YFV17D yellow fever vaccine. Specimen: PBMCs, collected on the day of the yellow fever booster vaccination. The CDR3 DNA follows: TGTGCCAGCAGCTTAGTGCGGACAGGGGCCTACGAGCAGTACTTC. Amino acids: CASSLVRTGAYEQYF.